These 15 T cell receptor beta chains share one sample of origin, sequenced in a study of early T cells in non-severe SARS-CoV-2 infection. TCRdb recomputed calls from the 5' RACE reads with MiXCR, one row per CDR3 protein. Among about 40,000 distinct CDR3 sequences listed, 4.5% to 5% were seen once. Sequenced: whole blood. These receptors came from an adult who was a healthcare worker with PCR-confirmed SARS-CoV-2 infection or an uninfected control (not recorded which).

This clonotype was seen repeatedly, ten times or more. This chain links TRBV19 with TRBJ2-7; 9 nucleotides line up with TRBD2. Germline CDR1 reads LNHDA; CDR2 reads SQIVND (reference sequence). This CDR3 is 14 amino acids long. Losses at the gene ends were 4 bases for V and 7 bases for J; bases not matched to a gene: 8. CDR3 amino acids: CASSTGTSYDEQYF. The DNA for the CDR3 is TGTGCCAGTAGTACCGGGACTAGCTACGATGAGCAGTACTTC.

This clonotype was detected ten times or more. The chain uses TRBV28 and TRBJ1-1; D is possibly TRBD1 (6 bases). Germline CDR1 and CDR2: MDHEN and SYDVKM. This CDR3 has 13 residues. The V end lost 7 bases, the J end lost 3 bases, and 12 bases lay between the germline ends. The DNA for the CDR3 is TGTGCCAGCAAACAGGGTCCCTACACTGAAGCTTTCTTT. Translating gives CASKQGPYTEAFF.

This clonotype appeared a few times. The chain combines TRBV20-1 with TRBJ1-3; 7 positions agree with TRBD1. The CDR3 has 14 amino acids. V was clipped by 5 bases and J by 2 bases; unmatched bases: 6. CDR1 is DFQATT and CDR2 is SNEGSKA in the germline V gene (reference sequence). CDR3 coding DNA: TGCAGTGCTTATCGACAGGGAGCTGGAAACACCATATATTTT. This gives the protein CSAYRQGAGNTIYF.

This clonotype was seen repeatedly, ten times or more. The chain joins TRBV20-1 to TRBJ1-5; 8 bases fit TRBD1. The CDR3 sequence is 15 residues long. J gave up 0 bases and V 6 bases, and 7 bases lay outside the gene matches. Germline V gives CDR1 DFQATT, CDR2 SNEGSKA (reference sequence). This chain's CDR3 is CSARPGGYSNQPQHF. CDR3 coding DNA: TGCAGTGCCCGTCCAGGGGGCTATAGCAATCAGCCCCAGCATTTT.

By its share, this clonotype is medium-sized. The rearrangement joins TRBV6-4 to TRBJ2-2, with 9 bases fitting TRBD2. J was trimmed by 5 bases and V by 3 bases; bases with no gene match: 1. This CDR3 is 14 amino acids long. The germline V gene has CDR1 MRHNA and CDR2 SNTAGT. The CDR3 protein is CASSEAGGTGELFF. CDR3 nucleotide sequence: TGTGCCAGCAGTGAAGCGGGAGGAACCGGGGAGCTGTTTTTT.

The sample holds many counts of this clonotype. The chain recombines TRBV7-6 with TRBJ2-5; D is possibly TRBD2 (6 bases). CDR3 size: 15 residues. Germline V gene data show CDR1 as SGHVS and CDR2 as FNYEAQ. Between the trimmed V and J ends, which lost 5 bases and 5 bases, there was a span of 18 bases. The DNA of the CDR3 is TGTGCCAGCAGCCCCTCGGTGCGGGGCGGGGAGACCCAGTACTTC. Its translation is CASSPSVRGGETQYF. The full variable domain, rest sourced from reference TRBV7-6 and TRBJ2-5, is GAGVSQSPRYKVTKRGQDVALRCDPISGHVSLYWYRQALGQGPEFLTYFNYEAQQDKSGLPNDRFSAERPEGSISTLTIQRTEQRDSAMYRCASSPSVRGGETQYFGPGTRLLVL.

Many counts were recorded for this clonotype. The J gene is TRBJ2-6, the V gene TRBV12-3 or TRBV12-4; D is ambiguous. V lost 4 bases and J 0 bases, leaving 4 bases between the germline ends. The CDR3 is made up of 14 amino acids. The CDR3 DNA reads TGTGCCAGCAGTTCCGACTCTGGGGCCAACGTCCTGACTTTC. This gives the protein CASSSDSGANVLTF.

This chain links TRBV12-3 or TRBV12-4 with TRBJ2-5; maybe TRBD2 (6 bases). V was shortened by 5 bases and J by 1 base, with 11 bases between the two germline ends. This CDR3 comprises 14 residues. The CDR3 DNA follows: TGTGCCAGCAGTATCCGGGACTTCCAAGAGACCCAGTACTTC. Translation gives CASSIRDFQETQYF.

This clonotype was recorded at least ten times. The chain links TRBV3-1 to TRBJ2-7; 11 nucleotides line up with TRBD2. This CDR3 contains 15 residues. Germline CDR1 LGHDT, CDR2 YNNKEL (reference sequence). V was clipped by 4 bases and J by 0 bases; unmatched bases: 2. CDR3: CASSPTSGASYEQYF. CDR3 nucleotide sequence: TGTGCCAGCAGCCCGACTAGCGGGGCCTCCTACGAGCAGTACTTC.

There are many counts of this clonotype. The junction shows a germline mismatch at one end, possibly a read error. This chain connects TRBV2 to TRBJ1-5; D is undetermined. The CDR3 sequence is 13 residues long. Germline V gene sequence: CDR1 SNHLY, CDR2 FYNNEI. CDR3 bases: TGTGCCAGCAGGGAAGCGAGTAATCAGCCCCAGCATTTT. This codes for CASREASNQPQHF.

This clonotype was detected many times. The gene calls are TRBV11-2 and TRBJ1-1, with a possible D match to TRBD1 (5 bases). Germline V lookup: CDR1 SGHAT, CDR2 FQNNGV. V was clipped by 5 bases and J by 0 bases, with 16 bases between them. The length of the CDR3 is 16 residues. The CDR3 is CASSRVGEGMNTEAFF. CDR3 nucleotide sequence: TGTGCCAGCAGCCGCGTCGGGGAGGGGATGAACACTGAAGCTTTCTTT.

This rearrangement joins TRBV7-3 to TRBJ2-3; 16 bases line up with TRBD2. The CDR3 totals 20 residues. V lost 2 bases and J lost 4; bases outside the gene matches: 12. Germline loops: CDR1 SGHTA, CDR2 FQGTGA. Here the CDR3 reads CASSLQPPGLAGGPSDTQYF. The CDR3 nucleotides read TGTGCCAGCAGCTTACAACCACCGGGACTAGCGGGAGGGCCATCAGATACGCAGTATTTT.

A few counts support this clonotype. The V and J genes are TRBV19 and TRBJ2-3; 7 positions match TRBD2. The CDR3 is made up of 13 amino acids. Germline CDR1 reads LNHDA; CDR2 reads SQIVND (reference sequence). V trimming: 6 bases; J trimming: 6 bases; junction bases outside the gene matches: 6. The CDR3 region has the DNA TGTGCCAGTAGCTTTGGGAGGGGTGATACGCAGTATTTT. Residues: CASSFGRGDTQYF.

This clonotype was found many times. This sequence joins TRBV7-9 and TRBJ1-1; perhaps TRBD1 as D (6 bases). Germline V gene lookup returns CDR1 SEHNR and CDR2 FQNEAQ (reference sequence). The CDR3 runs 14 residues. The V end lost 1 base, the J end lost 4 bases, and 10 bases lay between the germline ends. The CDR3 sequence is CASSLVGGITEAFF. The CDR3 region has the DNA TGTGCCAGCAGCTTAGTGGGGGGCATCACTGAAGCTTTCTTT.

This clonotype appeared many times. V usage is TRBV15 and J usage is TRBJ1-4; 7 bases map to TRBD1. The germline V gene has CDR1 LNHNV and CDR2 YYDKDF (reference sequence). This CDR3 has 16 amino acids. V trimming: 6 bases; J trimming: 8 bases; junction bases outside the gene matches: 15. The CDR3, as DNA: TGTGCCACCAGTCTCGGACAGGCCGCACGGGGGGAAAAACTGTTTTTT. This translates into CATSLGQAARGEKLFF.